These 28 T cell receptor beta chains originate from one sample sequenced in a study of blood T cells in healthy people across ages. Primed by a sample-barcoded 5' primer and a J-beta primer mix, a second PCR proceeded for roughly 6 to 12 cycles. TCRdb called the 5' RACE reads again in MiXCR, with one record for every CDR3 protein. The repertoire includes 450,000 to 700,000 distinct CDR3 sequences, roughly 29% of them detected once, and approximately 17% sits in the top ten. Sequencing input: blood. The source is a woman aged 70-85 years in good health.

This CDR3 reads CASRVGIYEQYF. For the CDR3, the DNA is TGTGCCAGCAGGGTGGGGATCTACGAGCAGTACTTC. The genes are TRBV7-2 and TRBJ2-5; the D is unclear. TRBJ2-7 explains the end of the DNA better; the J call may be wrong. This CDR3 is built from 12 residues. Germline V gives CDR1 SGHTA, CDR2 FQGNSA.

The chain carries TRBV19 and TRBJ1-5; TRBD1 aligns across 9 bases. Trimming removed 4 bases from V and 2 bases from J; junction bases left unmatched: 6. Germline values: CDR1 LNHDA, CDR2 SQIVND (reference sequence). The CDR3 spans 16 residues. Here the CDR3 reads CASSKNGQGRNQPQHF. CDR3 sequence (DNA): TGTGCCAGTAGTAAAAACGGACAGGGGCGCAATCAGCCCCAGCATTTT.

The V and J genes are TRBV5-1 and TRBJ2-2; TRBD1 matches 7 bases. Germline CDR1 reads SGHRS; CDR2 reads YFSETQ. V trimming: 0 bases; J trimming: 1 base; junction bases outside the gene matches: 6. The CDR3 length is 17 residues. The CDR3 is CASSLGPRQGNTGELFF. The CDR3, as DNA: TGCGCCAGCAGCTTGGGACCCCGACAGGGGAACACCGGGGAGCTGTTTTTT.

The chain has TRBV5-1 and TRBJ2-1; TRBD1 matches 7 bases. The CDR3 contains 13 residues. Germline CDR1 reads SGHRS; CDR2 reads YFSETQ. Losses at the gene ends were 4 bases for V and 12 bases for J; bases not matched to a gene: 10. The CDR3 sequence: CASSADRLQLQFF. The CDR3 nucleotides are TGCGCCAGCAGCGCGGACAGGTTACAGTTGCAGTTCTTC.

The V call is TRBV6-2 or TRBV6-3, the J call TRBJ1-1; 8 bases agree with TRBD1. With 6 bases clipped from V and 1 base from J, the junction kept 7 bases outside the gene matches. CDR3 length: 15 residues. CDR1 and CDR2 from the germline V gene are MNHEY and SVGEGT. The CDR3 spells CASRRTDRGNTEAFF. CDR3 DNA sequence: TGTGCCAGCAGACGCACCGACAGGGGGAACACTGAAGCTTTCTTT.

This clonotype was observed a single time. This chain links TRBV10-3 with TRBJ1-3, with unresolved D. Looked up from germline, CDR1 is ENHRY and CDR2 is SYGVKD. The germline V and J ends were trimmed by 4 bases and 0 bases, with 10 bases remaining between them. CDR3 size: 15 residues. The CDR3 sequence: CAISARTHSGNTIYF. The CDR3 DNA reads TGTGCCATCAGTGCGAGGACCCACTCTGGAAACACCATATATTTT.

This chain uses TRBV12-5 with TRBJ2-5; possible D gene TRBD2, 5 bases. Trimming took 3 bases from V and 3 from J, leaving 8 bases between them. CDR1 and CDR2 (germline): LGHNT, FRNRAP. This CDR3 comprises 13 residues. CDR3: CASGFSGEETQYF. The CDR3 region has the DNA TGTGCTAGTGGTTTTTCCGGGGAAGAGACCCAGTACTTC.

This clonotype was counted between two and nine times. V and J are TRBV27 and TRBJ2-7, with 7 bases lining up with TRBD2. Germline V gene sequence: CDR1 MNHEY, CDR2 SMNVEV (reference sequence). With 3 bases clipped from V and 0 bases from J, the junction kept 14 bases outside the gene matches. This CDR3 has 18 amino acids. Here the CDR3 reads CASSFRAPAGVLSYEQYF. CDR3 DNA: TGTGCCAGCAGTTTTCGAGCCCCTGCGGGAGTGCTCTCCTACGAGCAGTACTTC.

This clonotype was recorded at least ten times. This chain uses TRBV5-1 with TRBJ2-1, with 7 bases fitting TRBD2. Per the germline V gene, CDR1 is SGHRS and CDR2 is YFSETQ. CDR3 size: 15 residues. Germline trimming cut 5 bases from V and 0 bases from J; bases unmatched to any gene: 5. The CDR3 here is CASSLTGGSYNEQFF. The CDR3 region has the DNA TGCGCCAGCAGTCTAACGGGGGGCTCCTACAATGAGCAGTTCTTC.

This clonotype was counted ten times or more. The rearrangement uses TRBV7-2 and TRBJ2-7; 10 nucleotides align to TRBD1. With V trimmed by 6 bases and J by 5 bases, 10 bases remained unmatched. The CDR3 is 15 residues long. Germline V gene lookup returns CDR1 SGHTA and CDR2 FQGNSA. CDR3 coding DNA: TGTGCCAGCAGGGCAGCCGGGACAGGGGTCCACGAGCAGTACTTC. It encodes CASRAAGTGVHEQYF.

The table lists this clonotype with a few counts. The V and J genes are TRBV6-2 or TRBV6-3 and TRBJ2-1, with 7 bases aligning to TRBD2. Per germline, CDR1 MNHEY and CDR2 SVGEGT. V lost 6 bases to trimming and J lost 0 bases; unmatched junction nucleotides: 11. The CDR3 has 17 amino acids. The CDR3 DNA is TGTGCCAGCAGAACCCCCACTAGCGTTCGCTCCTACAATGAGCAGTTCTTC. Its protein is CASRTPTSVRSYNEQFF.

This clonotype was counted between two and nine times. The junction and the germline gene differ at one end; a read error may be behind it. The chain recombines TRBV10-3 with TRBJ1-2; TRBD1 might be the D (5 bases). Germline-derived CDR1 and CDR2 are ENHRY and SYGVKD. The CDR3 contains 16 residues. This CDR3 reads CAIDRVAGDPNYGYTF. DNA for the CDR3: TGTGCCATTGACAGAGTCGCCGGAGATCCTAACTACGGCTACACCTTC.

This chain connects TRBV5-1 to TRBJ1-3, with D uncertain. This CDR3 is built from 15 residues. CDR1 is SGHRS, CDR2 YFSETQ, per germline. Trimming took off 6 bases at V and 2 bases at J, with 15 bases between the two ends. The CDR3 loop reads CASTPMGSPGNTIYF. The CDR3 region has the DNA TGCGCCAGCACCCCTATGGGCAGCCCTGGAAACACCATATATTTT.

This clonotype was recorded many times. The chain links TRBV6-2 or TRBV6-3 to TRBJ1-2; D unresolved. The V and J ends lost 4 bases and 8 bases respectively, with 11 bases between them. Germline V gives CDR1 MNHEY, CDR2 SVGEGT. CDR3 length: 12 residues. DNA for the CDR3: TGTGCCAGCAGTTTTTCTGGTATGGGCTACACCTTC. Its translation is CASSFSGMGYTF.

J is TRBJ1-4 and V is TRBV9; D is perhaps TRBD1 (6 bases). V lost 0 bases and J lost 0, with 9 bases in between. Per germline, CDR1 SGDLS and CDR2 YYNGEE. The CDR3 has 16 amino acids. This CDR3 is CASSVGRQATNEKLFF. CDR3 nucleotide sequence: TGTGCCAGCAGCGTAGGGAGACAGGCAACTAATGAAAAACTGTTTTTT.

This rearrangement joins TRBV6-6 to TRBJ2-3; no clear D. The CDR3 contains 14 residues. Trimming left V 6 bases short and J 0 bases short, with 10 bases between. Germline V CDR1 and CDR2: MNHNY, SVGAGI (reference sequence). The chain's CDR3 is CASRDGSSTDTQYF. CDR3 DNA sequence: TGTGCCAGCAGAGACGGCTCTAGCACAGATACGCAGTATTTT.

In this sample, this clonotype turned up a few times. J is TRBJ1-1 and V is TRBV2; 7 bases agree with TRBD1. V was pared by 7 bases and J by 7 bases, with 6 bases of the junction left unmatched. CDR3 size: 12 residues. Germline CDR1 and CDR2: SNHLY and FYNNEI. The chain's CDR3 is CASTQDRSEAFF. The CDR3 DNA sequence: TGTGCCAGCACCCAGGACAGGAGTGAAGCTTTCTTT.

CDR3 amino acids: CASSQRVEYEQYF. The CDR3, as DNA: TGCGCCAGCAGCCAAAGGGTTGAGTACGAGCAGTACTTC. The chain carries TRBV4-3 and TRBJ2-7, with D unclear. The CDR3 length is 13 residues. Germline V CDR1 and CDR2: LGHNA, YSLEER. Deletions cut 2 bases from V and 4 bases from J, with 9 bases between.

The V call is TRBV5-1, the J call TRBJ1-1; TRBD1 aligns across 7 bases. This CDR3 contains 14 residues. V shed 0 bases, J shed 8 bases, and the junction held 7 bases outside the gene matches. In germline, CDR1 is SGHRS, CDR2 YFSETQ. The CDR3 nucleotides are TGCGCCAGCAGCTTGGGGGGGACAGCCAGAGAAGCTTTCTTT. Amino acids: CASSLGGTAREAFF.

This chain uses TRBV27 with TRBJ2-3; 12 bases are shared with TRBD2. The germline V gene has CDR1 MNHEY and CDR2 SMNVEV (reference sequence). This CDR3 is built from 18 residues. V gave up 4 bases and J gave up 5 bases; unmatched junction bases: 13. DNA of the CDR3: TGTGCCAGCAGTTACCGACTAGCGGGGGCCAGGCAGGGAGATACGCAGTATTTT. The encoded protein is CASSYRLAGARQGDTQYF.

There are a few counts of this clonotype. The chain employs TRBV12-3 or TRBV12-4 and TRBJ1-1; D remains ambiguous. The length of the CDR3 is 13 residues. The V and J ends lost 7 bases and 1 base respectively, with 10 bases between them. The CDR3 DNA sequence: TGTGCCAGCAATGGACTGTGGAACACTGAAGCTTTCTTT. It translates to CASNGLWNTEAFF.

This clonotype was counted a few times. A much larger clone sits a single nucleotide away, making a read error possible. The J gene is TRBJ1-5, the V gene TRBV10-3; D may be TRBD1 (6 bases). Germline assignment: CDR1 ENHRY and CDR2 SYGVKD. The CDR3 is made up of 13 amino acids. The germline V and J ends were trimmed by 8 bases and 6 bases, with 14 bases remaining between them. In DNA, the CDR3 is TGTGCCATCGGGGGGCAAGGCAGTCAGCCCCAGCATTTT. Translating gives CAIGGQGSQPQHF.

This chain uses TRBV20-1 with TRBJ2-7; TRBD2 aligns across 9 bases. CDR1 and CDR2 from the germline V gene are DFQATT and SNEGSKA (reference sequence). V shed 5 bases, J shed 0 bases, and the junction held 5 bases outside the gene matches. The CDR3 is made up of 14 amino acids. CDR3 nucleotide sequence: TGCAGTGCTTATCTAGCGGGAAGCTCCTACGAGCAGTACTTC. It is translated as CSAYLAGSSYEQYF.

On this clonotype itself: An end of the junction does not agree with germline; a read error may underlie this. V is TRBV5-1 and J is TRBJ2-1; D is unclear. This CDR3 is built from 15 residues. Germline V gene data show CDR1 as SGHRS and CDR2 as YFSETQ. CDR3 amino acids: CASSITESSYDEQFF. The CDR3 DNA follows: TGCGCCAGCAGCATCACGGAGAGCTCCTACGATGAGCAGTTCTTC.

The chain uses TRBV20-1 and TRBJ2-2; 9 bases fit TRBD1. Losses at the gene ends were 1 base for V and 8 bases for J; bases not matched to a gene: 8. CDR1 and CDR2 (germline): DFQATT, SNEGSKA (reference sequence). CDR3 length: 15 residues. The CDR3 region has the DNA TGCAGTGCTAGAGCGGGGACAGGGAATTCAGGGGAGCTGTTTTTT. This translates into CSARAGTGNSGELFF.

This clonotype is a singleton in its sample. The V and J genes are TRBV5-1 and TRBJ1-4, with D unresolved. Germline V lookup: CDR1 SGHRS, CDR2 YFSETQ. The CDR3 contains 15 residues. Trimming removed 4 bases at V and 0 bases at J, with 10 bases between. CDR3 sequence: CASSPYGATNEKLFF. In nucleotides, the CDR3 is TGCGCCAGCAGCCCCTACGGAGCAACTAATGAAAAACTGTTTTTT.

The chain links TRBV6-2 or TRBV6-3 to TRBJ1-5; no clear D gene. Trimming pared 8 bases from V and 10 bases from J, leaving 9 bases between. The CDR3 contains 10 residues. Germline assignment: CDR1 MNHEY and CDR2 SVGEGT. The CDR3 DNA sequence: TGTGCCAGCGGCCTCGGACCCCAGCATTTT. Encoded protein: CASGLGPQHF.

This clonotype was seen more than once but under ten times. The chain combines TRBV7-2 with TRBJ2-7; 7 positions agree with TRBD1. V dropped 4 bases and J dropped 6; count of bases not matched to a gene: 6. Germline lookup yields CDR1 SGHTA and CDR2 FQGNSA. This CDR3 spans 13 amino acids. Written as DNA, the CDR3 is TGTGCCAGCAGCTCCAGTACAGGGGCCGAGCAGTACTTC. This gives the protein CASSSSTGAEQYF.